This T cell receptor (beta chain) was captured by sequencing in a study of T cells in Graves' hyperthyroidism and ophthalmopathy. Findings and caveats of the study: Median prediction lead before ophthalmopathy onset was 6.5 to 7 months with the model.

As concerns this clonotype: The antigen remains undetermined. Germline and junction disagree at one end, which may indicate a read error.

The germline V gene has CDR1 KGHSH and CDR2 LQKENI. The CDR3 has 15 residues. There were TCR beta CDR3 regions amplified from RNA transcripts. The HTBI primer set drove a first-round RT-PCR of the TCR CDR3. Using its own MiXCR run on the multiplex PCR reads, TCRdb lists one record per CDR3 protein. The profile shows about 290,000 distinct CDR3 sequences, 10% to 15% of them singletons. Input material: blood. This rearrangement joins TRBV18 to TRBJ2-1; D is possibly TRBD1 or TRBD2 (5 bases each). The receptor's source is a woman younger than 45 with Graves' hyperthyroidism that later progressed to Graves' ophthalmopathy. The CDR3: CASSTGTGSYNEQLF. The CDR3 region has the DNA TGTGCCAGCTCAACGGGGACCGGAAGCTACAATGAGCAGCTCTTC.